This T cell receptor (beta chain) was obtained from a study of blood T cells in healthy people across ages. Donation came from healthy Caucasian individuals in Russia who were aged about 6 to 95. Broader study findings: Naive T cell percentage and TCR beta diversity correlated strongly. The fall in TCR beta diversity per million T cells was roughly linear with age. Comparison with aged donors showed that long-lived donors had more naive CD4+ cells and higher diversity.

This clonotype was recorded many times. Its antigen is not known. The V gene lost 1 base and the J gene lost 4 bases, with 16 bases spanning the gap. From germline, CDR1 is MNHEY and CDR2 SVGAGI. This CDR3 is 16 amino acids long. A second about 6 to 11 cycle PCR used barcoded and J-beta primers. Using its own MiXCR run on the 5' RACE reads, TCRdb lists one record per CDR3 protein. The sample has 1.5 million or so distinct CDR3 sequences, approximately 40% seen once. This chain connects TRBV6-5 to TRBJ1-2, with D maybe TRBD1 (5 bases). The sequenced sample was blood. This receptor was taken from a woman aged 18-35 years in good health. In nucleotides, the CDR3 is TGTGCCAGCAGTTACTACTCGGGGACCGCACCCTATGGCTACACCTTC. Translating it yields CASSYYSGTAPYGYTF.